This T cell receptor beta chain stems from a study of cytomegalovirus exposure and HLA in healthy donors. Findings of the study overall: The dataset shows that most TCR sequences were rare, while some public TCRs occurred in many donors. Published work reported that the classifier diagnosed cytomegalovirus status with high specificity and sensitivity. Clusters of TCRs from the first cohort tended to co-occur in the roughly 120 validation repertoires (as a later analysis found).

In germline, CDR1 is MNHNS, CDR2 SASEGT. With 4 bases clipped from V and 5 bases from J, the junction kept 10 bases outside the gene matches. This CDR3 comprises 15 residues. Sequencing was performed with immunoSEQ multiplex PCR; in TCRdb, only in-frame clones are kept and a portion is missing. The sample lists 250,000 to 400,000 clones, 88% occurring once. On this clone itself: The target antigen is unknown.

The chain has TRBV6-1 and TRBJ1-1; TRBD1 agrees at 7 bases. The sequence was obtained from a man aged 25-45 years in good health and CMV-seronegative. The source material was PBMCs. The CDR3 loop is CASSVPTGRLTEAFF. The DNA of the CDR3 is TGTGCCAGCAGTGTTCCGACAGGGCGGTTGACTGAAGCTTTCTTT.